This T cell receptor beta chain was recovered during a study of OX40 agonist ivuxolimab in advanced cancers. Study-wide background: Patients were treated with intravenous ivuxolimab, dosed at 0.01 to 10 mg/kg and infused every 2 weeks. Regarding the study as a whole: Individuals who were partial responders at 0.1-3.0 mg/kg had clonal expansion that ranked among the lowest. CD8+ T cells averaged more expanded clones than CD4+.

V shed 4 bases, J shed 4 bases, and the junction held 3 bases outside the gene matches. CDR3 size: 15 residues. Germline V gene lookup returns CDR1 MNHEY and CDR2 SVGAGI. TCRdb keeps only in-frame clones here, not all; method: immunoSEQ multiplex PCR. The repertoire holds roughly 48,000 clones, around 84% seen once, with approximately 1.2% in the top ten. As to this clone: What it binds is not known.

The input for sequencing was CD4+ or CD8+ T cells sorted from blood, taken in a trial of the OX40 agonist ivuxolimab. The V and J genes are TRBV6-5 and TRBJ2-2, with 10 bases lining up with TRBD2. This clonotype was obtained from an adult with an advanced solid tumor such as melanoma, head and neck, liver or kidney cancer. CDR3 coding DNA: TGTGCCAGCAGTTCTAGCGGGAGACCCACCGGGGAGCTGTTTTTT. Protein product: CASSSSGRPTGELFF.